These T cell receptor beta chains were read from a single sample in a study of cytomegalovirus exposure and HLA in healthy donors. Clones were sequenced by immunoSEQ multiplex PCR, and TCRdb holds only the in-frame ones, with some missing. The sample has some 200,000 clones, 75% to 85% seen once. Sequencing was done on a sample of PBMCs. The receptors originated from a woman aged 25-40 years in good health and CMV-seronegative. Each CDR3 is given with its conserved first and last residue. The order of the fields is CDR3 DNA, CDR3 protein, V gene, clone size, D gene, J gene. D genes are given only for firm matches. Size is stated for part of the rows, as once, few or many counts, or as a class when the clone is expanded.

TGTGCCACCAGCAGTTTGCCAGGGGGCACTGAAGCTTTCTTT CATSSLPGGTEAFF TRBV15 NA TRBD1 TRBJ1-1
TGCGCCAGCAGCCAAGATAATTTACAGGAAAATTCACCCCTCCACTTT CASSQDNLQENSPLHF TRBV4-1 NA NA TRBJ1-6
TGCGCCAGCAGCTCGTTGACTCTAAACTATGGCTACACCTTC CASSSLTLNYGYTF TRBV5-1 NA NA TRBJ1-2
TGTGCCAGCAGCCCCAACCACCGGGACAGATTGAACACTGAAGCTTTCTTT CASSPNHRDRLNTEAFF TRBV9 NA TRBD1 TRBJ1-1
TGCGCCAGCAGTGAGAATCGATCAGGGCGGGAGACCCAGTACTTC CASSENRSGRETQYF TRBV10-1 NA NA TRBJ2-5
TGCGCCAGCAGCTTGGTGGGGGGGAGCACAGATACGCAGTATTTT CASSLVGGSTDTQYF TRBV5-1 NA TRBD2 TRBJ2-3
TGTGCCACCAGCAGAGAGAGGTATGGGTACGAGCAGTACTTC CATSRERYGYEQYF TRBV15 once NA TRBJ2-7
TGTGCCAGCTCACCAGAGGGGGTTAATGAAAAACTGTTTTTT CASSPEGVNEKLFF TRBV18 NA NA TRBJ1-4
TGCGCCAGCAGCCAAGAGATGTTCGGGAATCCGACTGAAGCTTTCTTT CASSQEMFGNPTEAFF TRBV4-3 NA NA TRBJ1-1
TGTGCCAGCAGTGAAGCCACTGGACTAACAGATACGCAGTATTTT CASSEATGLTDTQYF TRBV2 few NA TRBJ2-3
TGTGCCAGCAGTTTATTACAGGGGGAAGCTTTCTTT CASSLLQGEAFF TRBV27 NA TRBD1 TRBJ1-1
TGTGCCAGCAGCTTCCCCTCCAATGAGCAGTTCTTC CASSFPSNEQFF TRBV7-2 NA NA TRBJ2-1
TGTGCCAGCAGCTACGGACAGTCGACGAGTGGCTACACCTTC CASSYGQSTSGYTF TRBV5-4 NA NA TRBJ1-2
TGTGCCAGCAGCCAATCGATTCAGCAGCAGGGGGTTAACTATGGCTACACCTTC CASSQSIQQQGVNYGYTF TRBV16 NA TRBD1 TRBJ1-2
TGTGCCTGGACAGGGGGGAGACAGATGAACACTGAAGCTTTCTTT CAWTGGRQMNTEAFF TRBV30 NA TRBD1 TRBJ1-1
TGTGCCAGCAGTTTACTGAGCGGGGGGCACAATGAGCAGTTCTTC CASSLLSGGHNEQFF TRBV27 NA TRBD2 TRBJ2-1
TGTGCCAGCAACCCCGGGGGGACTGAAGCTTTCTTT CASNPGGTEAFF TRBV28 NA NA TRBJ1-1
TGTGCCACCAGGTTCGGAGAGACCCAGTACTTC CATRFGETQYF TRBV15 NA NA TRBJ2-5
TGCGCCAGCAGTGAGTCAGGGGACAGGGGGGGCGAGCAGTACTTC CASSESGDRGGEQYF TRBV10-2 NA TRBD1 TRBJ2-7
TGTGCCAGCAGTGGCCAAGGGGGGCTAGCGGGGGGGTTCAATGAGCAGTTCTTC CASSGQGGLAGGFNEQFF TRBV25-1 NA TRBD2 TRBJ2-1
TGCGCCAGCAGCCTTTCCGGGACAACTGAAGAGACCCAGTACTTC CASSLSGTTEETQYF TRBV5-1 NA NA TRBJ2-5
TGTGCCAGCAGCTTGCCTAGCGGGAGTCGAAATGAGCAGTTCTTC CASSLPSGSRNEQFF TRBV7-9 once TRBD2 TRBJ2-1
TGTGCCAGTAGTATAGGTTCAGGGGGCGGGCAAGATACGCAGTATTTT CASSIGSGGGQDTQYF TRBV19 few TRBD1 TRBJ2-3
TGTGCCAGCAGCTTGCAGGGGGGTAGTCGAAGGGAGACCCAGTACTTC CASSLQGGSRRETQYF TRBV5-8 NA NA TRBJ2-5
TGTGCCAGCAGTTTCCTCCGCGGGGCTTACGAGCAGTACTTC CASSFLRGAYEQYF TRBV28 NA NA TRBJ2-7
TGTGCCAGCAGCGTTGGACAGGGCCATAATTCACCCCTCCACTTT CASSVGQGHNSPLHF TRBV7-8 NA TRBD1 TRBJ1-6
TGTGCCAGCAGTCATAACGACAGGGGTTTTGAAAAACTGTTTTTT CASSHNDRGFEKLFF TRBV2 once TRBD1 TRBJ1-4
TGTGCCAGTAGTATAGGAGGGAGGACAGATACGCAGTATTTT CASSIGGRTDTQYF TRBV19 NA NA TRBJ2-3
TGTGCCAGCAGTCCCGGACTCCTCGGGCAGTTCTTC CASSPGLLGQFF TRBV2 NA NA TRBJ2-1
TGTGCCAGCTCACCACTCGGGGCGGGAGGAGGCACGGATGAGCAGTTCTTC CASSPLGAGGGTDEQFF TRBV18 NA TRBD2 TRBJ2-1
TGCGCCAGCAGCCAAGAGTCCAGGGAAAGAAACACCATATATTTT CASSQESRERNTIYF TRBV4-1 once NA TRBJ1-3
TGTGCCAGCAGCGAAACGAGGGTCGAGCAGTACTTC CASSETRVEQYF TRBV5-6 few NA TRBJ2-7
TGCGCCAGCAGCCAAGAGGGACAGCCAACTAATGAAAAACTGTTTTTT CASSQEGQPTNEKLFF TRBV4-1 NA TRBD1 TRBJ1-4
TGTGCTAGCAGCTTAGGACTAGCGGGCGGCGATGAGCAGTTCTTC CASSLGLAGGDEQFF TRBV7-7 once TRBD2 TRBJ2-1
TGTGCCAGCAGTGCTACGAACACCGGGGAGCTGTTTTTT CASSATNTGELFF TRBV6-1 NA NA TRBJ2-2
TGTGCCAGCTCACCACCGGGAGGGAGTCAGCCCCAGCATTTT CASSPPGGSQPQHF TRBV18 NA NA TRBJ1-5
TGCGCCAGCAGTGAGTCAGGAGGGAGACATCAGCCCCAGCATTTT CASSESGGRHQPQHF TRBV10-2 few NA TRBJ1-5
TGCGCCAGCAGTGAGAAGATAGCGGGGGGGCCCAGGAGCACAGATACGCAGTATTTT CASSEKIAGGPRSTDTQYF TRBV10-1 NA TRBD2 TRBJ2-3
TGTGCCAGCAGTTTCCAGGGGTCCACCTACGAGCAGTACTTC CASSFQGSTYEQYF TRBV6-1 NA NA TRBJ2-7
TGTGCCAGCAGCTTAGGGGGCAGGGGATCGGGAGAGACCCAGTACTTC CASSLGGRGSGETQYF TRBV11-2 NA NA TRBJ2-5